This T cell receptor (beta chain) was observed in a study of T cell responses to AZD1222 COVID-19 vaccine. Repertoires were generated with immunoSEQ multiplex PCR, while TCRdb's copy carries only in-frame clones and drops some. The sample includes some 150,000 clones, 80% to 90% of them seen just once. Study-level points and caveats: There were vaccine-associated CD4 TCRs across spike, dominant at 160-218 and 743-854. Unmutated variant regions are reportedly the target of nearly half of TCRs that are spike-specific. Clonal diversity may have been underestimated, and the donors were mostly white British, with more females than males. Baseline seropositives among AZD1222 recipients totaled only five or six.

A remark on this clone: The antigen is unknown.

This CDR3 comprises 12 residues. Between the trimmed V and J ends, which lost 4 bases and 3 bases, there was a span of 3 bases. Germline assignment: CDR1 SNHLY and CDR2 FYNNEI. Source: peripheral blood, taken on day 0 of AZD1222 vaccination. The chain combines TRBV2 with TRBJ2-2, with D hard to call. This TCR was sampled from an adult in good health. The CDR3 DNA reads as TGTGCCAGCAGTGGAGACACCGGGGAGCTGTTTTTT. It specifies CASSGDTGELFF.